This T cell receptor (beta chain) was sequenced during a study of OX40 agonist ivuxolimab in advanced cancers. Notes on the study in general: Clones of CD4+ and CD8+ blood T cells grew by week 6 at doses of 0.1 to 3.0 mg/kg. No antigen was identified for the clonally expanded peripheral T cells.

This table comes from immunoSEQ multiplex PCR, and its TCRdb copy is limited to in-frame clones, with some not included. There are around 64,000 clones in the sample; around four fifths occur only once, and approximately 2% lies in the top ten. The CDR3 consists of 14 residues. Trimming left V 7 bases short and J 1 base short, with 17 bases between. Germline CDR1 reads SQVTM; CDR2 reads ANQGSEA. Details on this clone: What it binds is unknown.

The rearrangement joins TRBV29-1 to TRBJ2-7; the D gene is possibly TRBD1 (6 bases). The sequences come from CD4+ or CD8+ T cells sorted from blood, collected in a trial of the OX40 agonist ivuxolimab. The clonotype originates from an adult with an advanced solid tumor such as melanoma, head and neck, liver or kidney cancer. CDR3 amino acids: CSAALPGHSYEQYF. CDR3 sequence (DNA): TGCAGCGCTGCCCTACCGGGACATTCCTACGAGCAGTACTTC.